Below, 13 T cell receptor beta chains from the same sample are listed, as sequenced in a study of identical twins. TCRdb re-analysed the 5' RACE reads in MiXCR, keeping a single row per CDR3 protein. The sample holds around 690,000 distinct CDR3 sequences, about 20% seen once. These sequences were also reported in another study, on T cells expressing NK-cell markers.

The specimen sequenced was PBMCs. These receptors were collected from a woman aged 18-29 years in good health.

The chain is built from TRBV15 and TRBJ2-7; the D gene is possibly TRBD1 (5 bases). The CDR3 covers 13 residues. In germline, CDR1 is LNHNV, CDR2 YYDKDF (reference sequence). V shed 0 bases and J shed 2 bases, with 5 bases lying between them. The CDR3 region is CATSREGAYEQYF. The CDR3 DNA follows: TGTGCCACCAGCAGAGAAGGGGCCTACGAGCAGTACTTC.

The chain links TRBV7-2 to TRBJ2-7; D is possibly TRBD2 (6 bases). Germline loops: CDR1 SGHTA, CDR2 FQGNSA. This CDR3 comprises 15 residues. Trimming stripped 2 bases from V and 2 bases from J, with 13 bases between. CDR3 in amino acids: CASSLLAGFTYEQYF. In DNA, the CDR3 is TGTGCCAGCAGCTTATTGGCGGGGTTCACCTACGAGCAGTACTTC.

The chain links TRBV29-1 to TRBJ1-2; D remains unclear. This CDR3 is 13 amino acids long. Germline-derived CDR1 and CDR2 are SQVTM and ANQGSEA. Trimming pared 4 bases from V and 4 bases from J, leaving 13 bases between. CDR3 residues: CSVAMTSPYGYTF. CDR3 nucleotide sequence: TGCAGCGTTGCCATGACTTCACCCTATGGCTACACCTTC. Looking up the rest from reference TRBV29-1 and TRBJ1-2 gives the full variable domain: SAVISQKPSRDICQRGTSLTIQCQVDSQVTMMFWYRQQPGQSLTLIATANQGSEATYESGFVIDKFPISRPNLTFSTLTVSNMSPEDSSIYLCSVAMTSPYGYTFGSGTRLTVV.

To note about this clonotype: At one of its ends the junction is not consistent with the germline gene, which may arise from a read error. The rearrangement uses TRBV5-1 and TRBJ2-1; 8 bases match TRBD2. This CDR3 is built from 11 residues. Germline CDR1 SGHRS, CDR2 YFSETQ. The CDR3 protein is CASSNGLAAVF. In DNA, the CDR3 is TGCGCCAGCAGCAACGGACTAGCCGCAGTCTTC.

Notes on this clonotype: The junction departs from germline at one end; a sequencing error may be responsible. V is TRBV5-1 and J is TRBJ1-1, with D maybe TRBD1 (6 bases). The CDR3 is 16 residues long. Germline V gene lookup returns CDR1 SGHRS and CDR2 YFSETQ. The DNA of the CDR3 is TGCGCCAGCAGCTTGAATTCGCCAGGACAGAACAATGAAGCTTTCTTT. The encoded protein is CASSLNSPGQNNEAFF. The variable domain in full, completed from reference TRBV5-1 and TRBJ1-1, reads KAGVTQTPRYLIKTRGQQVTLSCSPISGHRSVSWYQQTPGQGLQFLFEYFSETQRNKGNFPGRFSGRQFSNSRSEMNVSTLELGDSALYLCASSLNSPGQNNEAFFGQGTRLTVV.

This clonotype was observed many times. The CDR3 sequence is CASSLVGGRKETQYF. Written as DNA, the CDR3 is TGCGCCAGCAGCTTGGTAGGGGGCAGGAAAGAGACCCAGTACTTC. The chain carries TRBV5-1 and TRBJ2-5; the match to TRBD1 covers 7 bases. Germline V gene sequence: CDR1 SGHRS, CDR2 YFSETQ. The CDR3 loop spans 15 amino acids. V dropped 0 bases and J dropped 3; count of bases not matched to a gene: 5.

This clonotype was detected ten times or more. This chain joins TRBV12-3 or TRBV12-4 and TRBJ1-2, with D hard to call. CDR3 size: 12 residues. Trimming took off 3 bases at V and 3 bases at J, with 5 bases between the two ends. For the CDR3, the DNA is TGTGCCAGCAGTTTCATGTACTATGGCTACACCTTC. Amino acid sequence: CASSFMYYGYTF.

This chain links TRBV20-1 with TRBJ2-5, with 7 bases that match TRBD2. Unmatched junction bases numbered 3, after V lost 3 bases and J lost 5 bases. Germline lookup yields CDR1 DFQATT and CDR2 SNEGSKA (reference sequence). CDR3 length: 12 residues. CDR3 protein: CSARSGTETQYF. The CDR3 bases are TGCAGTGCTAGGAGCGGGACGGAGACCCAGTACTTC.

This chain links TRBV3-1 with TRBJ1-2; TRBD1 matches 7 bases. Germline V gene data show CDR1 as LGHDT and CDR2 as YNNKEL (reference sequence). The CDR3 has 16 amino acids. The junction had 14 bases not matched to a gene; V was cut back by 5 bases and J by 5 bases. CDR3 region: CASSSAGTAARYGYTF. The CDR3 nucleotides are TGTGCCAGCAGCTCCGCCGGGACAGCAGCTAGATATGGCTACACCTTC.

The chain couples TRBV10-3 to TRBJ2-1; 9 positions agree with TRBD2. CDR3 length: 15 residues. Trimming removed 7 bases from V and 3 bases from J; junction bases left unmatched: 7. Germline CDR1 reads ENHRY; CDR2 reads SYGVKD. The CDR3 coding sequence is TGTGCCATCAAGGAAATAGCGGGAGACTACAATGAGCAGTTCTTC. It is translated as CAIKEIAGDYNEQFF.

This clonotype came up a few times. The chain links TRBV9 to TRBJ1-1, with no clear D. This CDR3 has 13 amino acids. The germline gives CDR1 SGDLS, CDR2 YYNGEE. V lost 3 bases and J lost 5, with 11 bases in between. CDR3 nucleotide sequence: TGTGCCAGCAGCGAGGTGTTGCGGACTGAAGCTTTCTTT. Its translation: CASSEVLRTEAFF. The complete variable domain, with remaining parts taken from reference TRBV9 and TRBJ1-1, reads DSGVTQTPKHLITATGQRVTLRCSPRSGDLSVYWYQQSLDQGLQFLIQYYNGEERAKGNILERFSAQQFPDLHSELNLSSLELGDSALYFCASSEVLRTEAFFGQGTRLTVV.

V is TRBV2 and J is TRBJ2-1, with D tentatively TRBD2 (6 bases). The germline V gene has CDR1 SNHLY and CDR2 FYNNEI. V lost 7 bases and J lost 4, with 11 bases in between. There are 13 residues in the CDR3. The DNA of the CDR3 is TGTGCCAGCACCCCTAGCGTTTACAATGAGCAGTTCTTC. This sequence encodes CASTPSVYNEQFF.

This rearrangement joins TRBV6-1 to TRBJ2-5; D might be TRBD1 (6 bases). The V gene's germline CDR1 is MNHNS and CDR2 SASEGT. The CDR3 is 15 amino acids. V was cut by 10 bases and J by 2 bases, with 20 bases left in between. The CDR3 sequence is CATRGRGQSQETQYF. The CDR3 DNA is TGTGCCACCAGGGGTCGGGGACAAAGTCAAGAGACCCAGTACTTC.